Listed below are T cell receptor beta chains from one sample, sequenced in a study of T cells in Graves' hyperthyroidism and ophthalmopathy. TCRdb recomputed calls from the multiplex PCR reads with MiXCR, one row per CDR3 protein. This table holds about 840,000 distinct CDR3 sequences, 35% to 45% found once. Source material: blood. Receptors originate from a man between 18 and 35 years old with Graves' hyperthyroidism. Both conserved end residues are part of each CDR3. D genes are given only for firm matches. Expanded clones get a size class; other rows say once, few or many, or leave the size out.

>TRBV12-3/TRBV12-4|.|14|.|TRBJ2-6
TGTGCCAGCAGCGACAGGTCCGGGGCCAACGTCCTGACTTTC
CASSDRSGANVLTF
>TRBV25-1|TRBD1|15|.|TRBJ1-3
TGTGCCAGCAGTGACTGGACAGGGTCTGGAAACACCATATATTTT
CASSDWTGSGNTIYF
>TRBV14|TRBD1|16|.|TRBJ1-2
TGTGCCAGCAGCTTAGGCGGGACAGCCCGACGCTATGGCTACACCTTC
CASSLGGTARRYGYTF
>TRBV10-3|TRBD1|12|many|TRBJ1-1
TGTGCCACCGGGACAGCGAACACTGAAGCTTTCTTT
CATGTANTEAFF
>TRBV10-3|.|16|many|TRBJ2-7
TGTGCCATCGCGGGGTCAGGGGGAAGGACGTCATACGAGCAGTACTTC
CAIAGSGGRTSYEQYF
>TRBV29-1|.|15|once|TRBJ2-7
TGCAGCGTTGGGACAGAAAATTCACCAGGGAACGAGCAGTACTTC
CSVGTENSPGNEQYF
>TRBV5-5|.|15|.|TRBJ1-5
TGTGCCAGCAGCTTGGTCAGTGATTTCAATCAGCCCCAGCATTTT
CASSLVSDFNQPQHF
>TRBV7-6|.|13|many|TRBJ1-1
TGTGCCAGCAGCTTCGGACCGGACACTGAAGCTTTCTTT
CASSFGPDTEAFF
>TRBV7-8|.|12|many|TRBJ2-7
TGTGCCAGCAGCTTCAAGGGGAACGAGCAGTACTTC
CASSFKGNEQYF
>TRBV7-2|TRBD1|20|.|TRBJ1-6
TGTGCCAGCAGCCACGGACAGGCCCAACCGTATAGGTCGTATAATTCACCCCTCCACTTT
CASSHGQAQPYRSYNSPLHF
>TRBV7-2|.|14|many|TRBJ2-7
TGTGCCAGCAGCTCATATGTCCCCCCATACGAGCAGTACTTC
CASSSYVPPYEQYF